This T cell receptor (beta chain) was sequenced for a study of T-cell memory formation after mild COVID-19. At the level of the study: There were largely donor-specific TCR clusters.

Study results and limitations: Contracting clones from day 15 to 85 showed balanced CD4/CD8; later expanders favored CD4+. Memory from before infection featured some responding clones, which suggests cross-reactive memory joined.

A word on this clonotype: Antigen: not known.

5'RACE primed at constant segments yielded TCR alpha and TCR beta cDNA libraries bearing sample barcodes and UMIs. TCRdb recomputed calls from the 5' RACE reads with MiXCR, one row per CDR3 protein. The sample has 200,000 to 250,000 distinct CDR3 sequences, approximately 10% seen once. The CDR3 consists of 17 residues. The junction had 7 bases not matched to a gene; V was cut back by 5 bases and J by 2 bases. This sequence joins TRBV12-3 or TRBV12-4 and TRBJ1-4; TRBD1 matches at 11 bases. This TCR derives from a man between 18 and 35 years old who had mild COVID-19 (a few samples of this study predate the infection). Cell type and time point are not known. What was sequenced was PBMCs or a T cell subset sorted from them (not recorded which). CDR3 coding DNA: TGTGCCAGCAGTCCCCGGACAGGGGGCCGCACTAATGAAAAACTGTTTTTT. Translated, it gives CASSPRTGGRTNEKLFF.